Given below is one T cell receptor (beta chain) in context. Its specificity is not known. The sample originates from a study of cytomegalovirus exposure and HLA in healthy donors. The PCR ran on 60 Vbeta and 13 Jbeta primers. Using immunoSEQ multiplex PCR, the repertoire was profiled, and TCRdb retains in-frame clones only, with some absent. The table has roughly 220,000 clones, 65% to 80% seen once. V gave up 6 bases and J gave up 6 bases, with 17 bases separating them. Germline CDR1 and CDR2: SGHAT and FQNNGV. The CDR3 length is 14 residues. The study's findings and limits: In a later analysis, donors in an Asian-associated ancestry cluster reportedly had fewer N-insertions in productive TCRs than the cohort mean.

At sampling all donors were nominally healthy, likely with unrecorded immune exposures. The J gene is TRBJ2-5, the V gene TRBV11-2, with D uncertain. The clonotype was recovered from a man aged 50-60 years in good health and CMV-seronegative. The specimen was PBMCs. The CDR3 loop reads CASRRPSGLKTQYF. Here the CDR3 DNA reads TGTGCCAGCAGACGTCCCAGTGGGCTAAAGACCCAGTACTTC.